Below, 9 T cell receptor beta chains from the same sample are listed, as sequenced in a study of blood T cell repertoires in COVID-19. Profiled with immunoSEQ multiplex PCR; TCRdb holds only in-frame clones, not every one. This sample has about 99,000 clones; approximately 79% occur once, and the top ten carry about a sixth. The sample taken for sequencing was peripheral blood. These receptors were collected from a woman of 80 years or more with active or convalescent COVID-19.

The chain is built from TRBV11-2 and TRBJ1-1; D ambiguous. This CDR3 comprises 14 residues. Trimming took off 0 bases at V and 5 bases at J, with 10 bases between the two ends. Germline values: CDR1 SGHAT, CDR2 FQNNGV. In DNA form, the CDR3 reads TGTGCCAGCAGCTTAGATCCAGCGTGGACTGAAGCTTTCTTT. It specifies CASSLDPAWTEAFF.

The V and J genes are TRBV7-9 and TRBJ2-7; 14 bases line up with TRBD2. Trimming cost V 4 bases and J 0 bases; bases outside gene matches: 5. CDR1 is SEHNR, CDR2 FQNEAQ, per germline (reference sequence). The CDR3 covers 17 residues. Here the CDR3 reads CASSSPGLAGGSYEQYF. The CDR3 nucleotides are TGTGCCAGCAGCTCCCCCGGACTAGCGGGAGGCTCCTACGAGCAGTACTTC.

The genes are TRBV2 and TRBJ1-1, with TRBD1 matching 9 bases. Germline CDR1 is SNHLY and CDR2 is FYNNEI. This CDR3 spans 16 amino acids. Trimming cost V 6 bases and J 7 bases; bases outside gene matches: 15. The CDR3 sequence: CASRRAGQGPQGEAFF. In DNA form, the CDR3 reads TGTGCCAGCAGGAGAGCGGGACAGGGCCCTCAAGGTGAAGCTTTCTTT.

The rearrangement joins TRBV2 to TRBJ2-5; 11 positions agree with TRBD2. After removal of 5 bases from V and 5 bases from J, the junction contained 7 bases not matched to a gene. CDR3 length: 15 amino acids. Germline V gene lookup returns CDR1 SNHLY and CDR2 FYNNEI. CDR3 sequence: CASSLAGGPEETQYF. CDR3 DNA: TGTGCCAGCAGTTTAGCGGGAGGGCCTGAGGAGACCCAGTACTTC.

The chain links TRBV4-1 to TRBJ1-1; D unclear. The CDR3 spans 12 residues. V shed 3 bases and J shed 0 bases, with 2 bases lying between them. CDR1 is MGHRA and CDR2 is YSYEKL in the germline V gene. CDR3 in amino acids: CASSHMNTEAFF. The CDR3 DNA reads as TGCGCCAGCAGCCATATGAACACTGAAGCTTTCTTT.

This chain joins TRBV7-8 and TRBJ1-5; D is unresolved. This CDR3 contains 17 residues. Germline assignment: CDR1 SGHVS and CDR2 FQNEAQ. V lost 0 bases and J lost 0, with 12 bases in between. The CDR3 nucleotides read TGTGCCAGCAGCTTAGCAGCAACCCCTTATAGCAATCAGCCCCAGCATTTT. As protein: CASSLAATPYSNQPQHF.

This chain joins TRBV25-1 and TRBJ2-1; 8 nucleotides align to TRBD1. The CDR3 covers 15 residues. Trimming took 5 bases from V and 5 from J; bases not matched to a gene: 8. Per the germline V gene, CDR1 is MGHDK and CDR2 is SYGVNS. The CDR3 coding sequence is TGTGCCAGCAGTTCACGGGACAGGTCAAACAATGAGCAGTTCTTC. This codes for CASSSRDRSNNEQFF.

This chain joins TRBV2 and TRBJ2-1, with a tentative D call TRBD2 (5 bases). The CDR3 has 15 amino acids. Germline V lookup: CDR1 SNHLY, CDR2 FYNNEI. V gave up 6 bases and J gave up 7 bases, with 19 bases separating them. The CDR3 loop is CASRGRELPTNEQFF. In DNA, the CDR3 is TGTGCCAGCAGGGGCCGGGAACTCCCAACAAATGAGCAGTTCTTC.

The chain carries TRBV5-6 and TRBJ2-5, with TRBD2 as a possible D gene (5 bases). V lost 0 bases to trimming and J lost 5 bases, with 14 bases between them. From germline, CDR1 is SGHDT and CDR2 YYEEEE. CDR3 length equals 15 residues. The CDR3 nucleotides read TGTGCCAGCAGCTTGGTGAGGGATCTCCTGGAGACCCAGTACTTC. It translates to CASSLVRDLLETQYF. Combining the CDR3 with reference TRBV5-6 and TRBJ2-5 gives the whole variable domain DAGVTQSPTHLIKTRGQQVTLRCSPKSGHDTVSWYQQALGQGPQFIFQYYEEEERQRGNFPDRFSGHQFPNYSSELNVNALLLGDSALYLCASSLVRDLLETQYFGPGTRLLVL.